One sample yielded the 4 T cell receptor beta chains listed below, sequenced in a study of cytomegalovirus exposure and HLA in healthy donors. Both 60 Vbeta primers and 13 Jbeta primers went into the PCR. Data came from immunoSEQ multiplex PCR; TCRdb stores just in-frame clones and leaves some out. The sample totals more than 70,000 clones. The material sequenced was PBMCs. Receptors were obtained from a woman in her sixties or seventies in good health and CMV-seronegative.

The chain uses TRBV27 and TRBJ2-4; 11 positions match TRBD2. Germline loops: CDR1 MNHEY, CDR2 SMNVEV (reference sequence). Trimming took 6 bases from V and 3 from J; bases not matched to a gene: 4. The CDR3 runs to 15 residues. The CDR3 DNA sequence: TGTGCCAGCAGCCTGACTAGCGGGGACAAAAACATTCAGTACTTC. It is translated as CASSLTSGDKNIQYF.

CDR3 sequence reads: CASSQGQGARETQYF. CDR3 nucleotide sequence: TGCGCCAGCAGCCAAGGTCAGGGCGCGAGGGAGACCCAGTACTTC. The chain employs TRBV4-1 and TRBJ2-5; perhaps TRBD1 as D (5 bases). The V and J ends lost 1 base and 5 bases respectively, with 14 bases between them. The CDR3 has 15 amino acids. Germline loops: CDR1 MGHRA, CDR2 YSYEKL.

The DNA for the CDR3 is TGTGCCTGGAGACTAGCGGGAGGCAATGAGCAGTTCTTC. Translation gives CAWRLAGGNEQFF. This rearrangement joins TRBV30 to TRBJ2-1, with TRBD2 matching over 12 bases. CDR3 length: 13 residues. Losses at the gene ends were 3 bases for V and 6 bases for J; bases not matched to a gene: 0. Germline lookup yields CDR1 GTSNPN and CDR2 SVGIG (reference sequence). The full variable domain, its missing parts supplied by reference TRBV30 and TRBJ2-1, is SQTIHQWPATLVQPVGSPLSLECTVEGTSNPNLYWYRQAAGRGLQLLFYSVGIGQISSEVPQNLSASRPQDRQFILSSKKLLLSDSGFYLCAWRLAGGNEQFFGPGTRLTVL.

This sequence joins TRBV7-9 and TRBJ1-1; 7 positions agree with TRBD1. After removal of 0 bases from V and 6 bases from J, the junction contained 1 base not matched to a gene. The CDR3 runs to 13 residues. CDR1 and CDR2 (germline): SEHNR, FQNEAQ (reference sequence). CDR3 residues: CASSLATGAEAFF. CDR3 DNA sequence: TGTGCCAGCAGCTTAGCAACAGGGGCTGAAGCTTTCTTT. Full variable domain (remainder filled in from reference TRBV7-9 and TRBJ1-1): DTGVSQNPRHKITKRGQNVTFRCDPISEHNRLYWYRQTLGQGPEFLTYFQNEAQLEKSRLLSDRFSAERPKGSFSTLEIQRTEQGDSAMYLCASSLATGAEAFFGQGTRLTVV.